One sample yielded the 3 T cell receptor beta chains listed below, sequenced in a study of CD8+CD57+ T cells in acquired aplastic anemia. Sequenced patients had shown CD8+CD57+ cell expansion by flow cytometry. The template for TCR beta VDJ and CDR3 sequence profiling was genomic DNA. Using its own MiXCR run on the reads, TCRdb lists one record per CDR3 protein. The table has about 160,000 distinct CDR3 sequences, 60% to 80% seen once. Sample: sorted CD4+, CD8+, or CD8+CD57+ T cells (not recorded which) from PBMCs. Receptor source: a human donor with aplastic anemia.

This clonotype was seen only a few times. J is TRBJ1-3 and V is TRBV2; unclear D gene. The CDR3 totals 12 residues. V lost 7 bases, J lost 2 bases, and 6 bases lay in between. Germline CDR1 SNHLY, CDR2 FYNNEI. This CDR3 is CASNTAGNTIYF. Here the CDR3 DNA reads TGTGCCAGCAATACTGCTGGAAACACCATATATTTT. Combining the CDR3 with reference TRBV2 and TRBJ1-3 gives the whole variable domain EPEVTQTPSHQVTQMGQEVILRCVPISNHLYFYWYRQILGQKVEFLVSFYNNEISEKSEIFDDQFSVERPDGSNFTLKIRSTKLEDSAMYFCASNTAGNTIYFGEGSWLTVV.

The chain carries TRBV7-4 and TRBJ1-2; TRBD1 agrees at 9 bases. This CDR3 has 14 amino acids. The junction had 9 bases not matched to a gene; V was cut back by 5 bases and J by 8 bases. Germline CDR1 is SGHVT and CDR2 is SQSDAQ. CDR3 region: CASSDPGTGTGYTF. The DNA of the CDR3 is TGTGCCAGCAGCGATCCCGGGACAGGGACCGGCTACACCTTC. The full variable domain, completed using reference TRBV7-4 and TRBJ1-2, is GAGVSQSPRYKVAKRGRDVALRCDSISGHVTLYWYRQTLGQGSEVLTYSQSDAQRDKSGRPSGRFSAERPERSVSTLKIQRTEQGDSAVYLCASSDPGTGTGYTFGSGTRLTVV.

This rearrangement joins TRBV4-1 to TRBJ2-5; D possibly uses TRBD1 or TRBD2 (5 bases each). The CDR3 has 12 amino acids. Germline V gives CDR1 MGHRA, CDR2 YSYEKL. The ends were cut back, 8 bases at V and 3 bases at J, with 10 bases in the middle. CDR3 DNA sequence: TGCGCCAGCGGGGGAAAAGAAGAGACCCAGTACTTC. Translation gives CASGGKEETQYF.